This paragraph reports one T cell receptor beta chain. Its antigen remains unknown. These donors, healthy bone marrow donors, were studied. This specimen belongs to a study of cytomegalovirus exposure and HLA in healthy donors. For the study at large: The Caucasian-associated ancestry cluster contained 81% of the 398 genotyped donors. Points from the study as a whole: Fewer than 20,000 TCR beta sequences were associated with HLA alleles at 0.05 false discovery rate in a later analysis. As a later analysis revealed, the rate of TCR association differed by HLA locus, with DRB1 most and HLA-C fewest.

Per the germline V gene, CDR1 is SGHAT and CDR2 is FQNNGV. CDR3 length: 15 residues. The V gene end was trimmed by 7 bases and the J gene end by 5 bases; junction bases not matched to a gene: 6. Amplification used 60 Vbeta primers and 13 Jbeta primers. Method: immunoSEQ multiplex PCR; TCRdb's copy keeps in-frame clones and lacks some. The data show almost 200,000 clones, roughly 78% seen once. The sample was PBMCs. V is TRBV11-2 and J is TRBJ1-6; 9 bases align to TRBD1. This receptor was taken from a woman in her 30s in good health and CMV-seropositive. The CDR3 loop reads CASTRRQGDNSPLHF. The CDR3 nucleotides read TGTGCCAGCACTCGGCGACAGGGGGATAATTCACCCCTCCACTTT.